What follows describes a single TCR beta chain. PCR employed 60 Vbeta and 13 Jbeta primers. Generated by immunoSEQ multiplex PCR, the TCRdb table keeps only in-frame clones and is missing some. The sample consists of 150,000 to 200,000 clones, 80% of them appearing once. The record originates from a study of cytomegalovirus exposure and HLA in healthy donors. The TCR was taken from a girl between 10 and 17 years old in good health and CMV-seropositive. The source material was PBMCs.

This chain's CDR3 is CASRLDRMNTEAFF. The CDR3 region has the DNA TGTGCCAGCCGCCTGGACAGGATGAACACTGAAGCTTTCTTT. The chain has TRBV5-4 and TRBJ1-1; TRBD1 matches 7 bases. The junction had 6 bases not matched to a gene; V was cut back by 7 bases and J by 0 bases. Germline V gives CDR1 SGHNT, CDR2 YYREEE (reference sequence). The CDR3 is made up of 14 amino acids.